This TCR beta chain was observed in a study of type 1 regulatory T cells. Study as a whole: An in vitro protocol generated T-allo10, a Tr1-enriched, alloantigen-specific CD4 T cell product.

TCRdb processed the reads anew with MiXCR; each CDR3 protein has one entry. The repertoire holds some 89,000 distinct CDR3 sequences, with less than 40% as singletons. There are 19 residues in the CDR3. Germline lookup yields CDR1 SGHTA and CDR2 FQGNSA. Trimming took 4 bases from V and 0 from J; bases not matched to a gene: 16. The V and J genes are TRBV7-2 and TRBJ2-3; 7 bases align to TRBD1. The sample consisted of CD4+ T cells, either the whole sample or a sorted fraction (not recorded which). The TCR was taken from a human donor in good health. This chain's CDR3 is CASSSNGQAASFSTDTQYF. The CDR3 DNA follows: TGTGCCAGCAGCTCCAACGGACAGGCGGCATCCTTTAGCACAGATACGCAGTATTTT.